The rows below give T cell receptor beta chains drawn from one sample of a study of cytomegalovirus exposure and HLA in healthy donors. TCRdb's table, derived via immunoSEQ multiplex PCR, lists solely in-frame clones and lacks some. This repertoire shows about 200,000 clones, 80% to 90% found once; its top ten account for under 15%. The sequenced sample was PBMCs. The receptors originated from a woman aged 25 to 39 in good health and CMV-seropositive. Both conserved end residues are part of each CDR3. The D gene is left open where the match is weak. Expanded clones get a size class; other rows say once, few or many, or leave the size out.

>TRBJ2-7|.|TRBV6-5|.
CASSYSRELREQYF
TGTGCCAGCAGTTACTCGCGAGAGTTACGGGAGCAGTACTTC
>TRBJ1-3|few|TRBV9|.
CASTEGPGNTIYF
TGTGCCAGCACGGAGGGGCCTGGAAACACCATATATTTT
>TRBJ2-5|.|TRBV9|.
CASSVLAGAGETQYF
TGTGCCAGCAGCGTATTAGCAGGGGCAGGAGAGACCCAGTACTTC
>TRBJ2-7|.|TRBV7-9|.
CASSLAYRQSSYEQYF
TGTGCCAGCAGCTTAGCGTACAGGCAGTCCTCCTACGAGCAGTACTTC
>TRBJ2-7|.|TRBV2|.
CASQSGAASYEQYF
TGTGCCAGCCAATCTGGGGCTGCCTCCTACGAGCAGTACTTC
>TRBJ1-4|once|TRBV15|TRBD1
CATSRQGNEKLFF
TGTGCCACCAGCCGACAGGGGAATGAAAAACTGTTTTTT
>TRBJ2-1|.|TRBV27|.
CASTSQGADERNEQFF
TGTGCCAGCACCTCACAGGGAGCAGACGAGAGAAATGAGCAGTTCTTC
>TRBJ1-1|.|TRBV9|.
CASTKGEGLSMNTEAFF
TGTGCCAGCACCAAGGGGGAGGGCCTTTCCATGAACACTGAAGCTTTCTTT
>TRBJ1-5|.|TRBV18|TRBD1
CASSPGTGGGNQPQHF
TGTGCCAGCTCACCCGGGACAGGGGGAGGCAATCAGCCCCAGCATTTT
>TRBJ2-2|few|TRBV5-1|TRBD1
CASSLGTGEYSGELFF
TGCGCCAGCAGCTTGGGGACAGGGGAGTATTCCGGGGAGCTGTTTTTT
>TRBJ1-1|.|TRBV6-5|TRBD1
CASSYSTGRYEAFF
TGTGCCAGCAGTTACTCGACAGGGCGCTATGAAGCTTTCTTT
>TRBJ2-7|.|TRBV5-6|.
CASSLGAQGWASEQYF
TGTGCCAGCAGCTTGGGGGCACAGGGATGGGCGAGCGAGCAGTACTTC
>TRBJ2-1|.|TRBV5-6|.
CASSPPPAGLLGEQFF
TGTGCCAGCAGCCCACCTCCAGCGGGTCTATTAGGTGAGCAGTTCTTC
>TRBJ1-1|.|TRBV6-1|TRBD1
CASSVGQGNTEAFF
TGTGCCAGCAGCGTGGGACAGGGTAACACTGAAGCTTTCTTT
>TRBJ2-7|.|TRBV20-1|.
CSVKGRYEQYF
TGCAGTGTAAAGGGGCGCTACGAGCAGTACTTC
>TRBJ1-5|.|TRBV5-6|.
CASSKRIGTLNQPQHF
TGTGCCAGCAGCAAAAGGATCGGGACTCTTAATCAGCCCCAGCATTTT
>TRBJ2-2|.|TRBV19|.
CASSMIGTGELFF
TGTGCCAGTAGTATGATCGGCACCGGGGAGCTGTTTTTT
>TRBJ2-7|.|TRBV14|TRBD2
CASSHPRLAGAPEQYF
TGTGCCAGCAGCCACCCTCGACTAGCGGGAGCCCCCGAGCAGTACTTC
>TRBJ1-2|.|TRBV9|.
CASSSEGYGYTF
TGTGCCAGCAGCTCGGAGGGCTATGGCTACACCTTC
>TRBJ1-1|once|TRBV18|TRBD1
CASSDRQGPSNTEAFF
TGTGCCAGCTCAGACCGACAGGGGCCTTCAAACACTGAAGCTTTCTTT
>TRBJ2-1|.|TRBV2|TRBD1
CASSEPRTGYNEQFF
TGTGCCAGCAGTGAACCCAGGACAGGCTACAATGAGCAGTTCTTC
>TRBJ2-2|.|TRBV5-1|.
CASSERQITGELFF
TGCGCCAGCAGCGAGCGGCAGATAACCGGGGAGCTGTTTTTT
>TRBJ2-1|once|TRBV30|TRBD2
CASSGRVSNEQFF
TGTGCCTCTAGCGGGAGGGTTAGCAATGAGCAGTTCTTC
>TRBJ1-5|many|TRBV2|TRBD1
CATRDRGQSGQPQHF
TGTGCCACCCGGGACAGGGGGCAATCGGGTCAGCCCCAGCATTTT
>TRBJ2-2|once|TRBV5-1|.
CATVDLNTGELFF
TGCGCCACCGTGGACTTAAACACCGGGGAGCTGTTTTTT
>TRBJ2-3|.|TRBV5-1|TRBD2
CASSLVTSGSLADTQYF
TGCGCCAGCAGCCTAGTGACTAGCGGGAGTCTTGCAGATACGCAGTATTTT
>TRBJ1-5|.|TRBV7-8|.
CASSLTTENQPQHF
TGTGCCAGCAGCTTAACGACAGAAAATCAGCCCCAGCATTTT
>TRBJ1-3|.|TRBV19|.
CASSINRVSGNTIYF
TGTGCCAGTAGTATAAACAGGGTCTCTGGAAACACCATATATTTT
>TRBJ2-5|.|TRBV7-9|.
CASSPHRETQYF
TGTGCCAGCAGCCCCCATCGGGAGACCCAGTACTTC
>TRBJ2-7|.|TRBV28|.
CASRVAPLESYEQYF
TGTGCCAGCAGGGTAGCTCCCCTTGAATCCTACGAGCAGTACTTC
>TRBJ1-1|.|TRBV10-1|.
CASSSTVNTEAFF
TGCGCCAGCTCATCCACGGTGAACACTGAAGCTTTCTTT
>TRBJ2-7|.|TRBV5-1|TRBD2
CASSPREGALYEQYF
TGCGCCAGCAGCCCGCGGGAGGGGGCCCTCTACGAGCAGTACTTC
>TRBJ2-7|.|TRBV13|.
CASSLGPSFSYEQYF
TGTGCCAGCAGCTTAGGCCCCAGTTTCTCCTACGAGCAGTACTTC
>TRBJ2-3|.|TRBV7-6|.
CASSPSVGGGVTDTQYF
TGTGCCAGCAGCCCTAGTGTCGGGGGTGGTGTCACAGATACGCAGTATTTT
>TRBJ2-3|.|TRBV19|.
CASSSRRVSTDTQYF
TGTGCCAGTAGTTCCCGGAGGGTTAGCACAGATACGCAGTATTTT
>TRBJ2-1|.|TRBV7-2|.
CASSRAGQYNEQFF
TGTGCCAGCAGCCGTGCTGGACAGTACAATGAGCAGTTCTTC
>TRBJ1-2|few|TRBV6-1|.
CASSEREGYTF
TGTGCCAGCAGTGAGAGAGAAGGCTACACCTTC
>TRBJ1-5|.|TRBV10-3|.
CAISESEDLGNQPQHF
TGTGCCATCAGTGAGTCTGAGGATCTAGGCAATCAGCCCCAGCATTTT
>TRBJ2-7|.|TRBV13|.
CASSIGYEQYF
TGTGCCAGCAGCATCGGGTACGAGCAGTACTTC
>TRBJ1-4|.|TRBV6-1|TRBD1
CASSEGQGWVNRLFF
TGTGCCAGCAGTGAGGGACAGGGTTGGGTCAATCGACTGTTTTTT